The 15 T cell receptor beta chains given below trace back to one sample, sequenced in a study of T-cell reconstitution after alpha-beta-depleted transplantation in children (dated by TCRdb to the mid-2010s). Library prep was done by PCR. The sequencing machine was an Illumina HiSeq 2500. To normalize quantification of the TCRbeta repertoire, the TCR libraries were built with molecular barcoding that relied on unique molecular identifiers. Using fastp at Q25 and MiXCR, TCRdb reprocessed the public reads and kept productive beta chains. Rows are combined by CDR3 protein, so each entry shows the most common genes and DNA. The sample has some 110,000 distinct CDR3 sequences on record, 10% to 13% of them singletons. Clones ranked in the top ten supply less than 45% of the sample. The treatment or condition label corresponds to: allogeneic hematopoietic cell transplantation with graft depleted of TCRalphabeta T cells and CD19 B cells.

Material: PBMCs, obtained before TCRalphabeta/CD19-depleted stem cell transplant. These receptors all stem from a boy aged 2 to 9 with acute lymphoblastic leukemia, due to receive a stem cell transplant.

The rearrangement links TRBV29-1 to TRBJ2-5, with 10 bases aligning to TRBD1. The CDR3 has 15 residues. Looked up from germline, CDR1 is SQVTM and CDR2 is ANQGSEA. The V gene end was trimmed by 6 bases and the J gene end by 2 bases; junction bases not matched to a gene: 9. The CDR3 protein is CSVHLRDRGQETQYF. The CDR3 DNA follows: TGCAGCGTCCACCTCCGGGACAGGGGTCAAGAGACCCAGTACTTC. The full variable domain, rest sourced from reference TRBV29-1 and TRBJ2-5, is SAVISQKPSRDICQRGTSLTIQCQVDSQVTMMFWYRQQPGQSLTLIATANQGSEATYESGFVIDKFPISRPNLTFSTLTVSNMSPEDSSIYLCSVHLRDRGQETQYFGPGTRLLVL.

This clonotype showed up just a few times. The V call is TRBV7-6, the J call TRBJ2-3; the D is unclear. Trimming pared 2 bases from V and 7 bases from J, leaving 13 bases between. The germline V gene has CDR1 SGHVS and CDR2 FNYEAQ. This CDR3 has 14 amino acids. CDR3 nucleotide sequence: TGTGCCAGCAGCTTAAACGACTCCCCAAATACGCAGTATTTT. It is translated as CASSLNDSPNTQYF.

This clonotype was counted between two and nine times. This chain links TRBV7-7 with TRBJ2-1, with 7 bases lining up with TRBD1. This CDR3 has 17 amino acids. J was trimmed by 6 bases and V by 5 bases; bases with no gene match: 16. Germline CDR1 SSHAT, CDR2 FNYEAQ (reference sequence). This CDR3 is CASSPYRGGSTPNEQFF. CDR3 nucleotide sequence: TGTGCCAGCAGCCCTTACCGAGGGGGCTCTACCCCCAATGAGCAGTTCTTC.

J is TRBJ2-3 and V is TRBV19; D unresolved. Germline V gene data show CDR1 as LNHDA and CDR2 as SQIVND (reference sequence). V gave up 7 bases and J gave up 2 bases, with 13 bases separating them. This CDR3 spans 14 amino acids. CDR3 amino acids: CASTDRRTTDTQYF. CDR3 nucleotides: TGTGCCAGTACCGACCGGAGAACCACAGATACGCAGTATTTT.

This clonotype was observed at least ten times. The chain links TRBV12-3 or TRBV12-4 to TRBJ2-1; D is possibly TRBD2 (6 bases). V was trimmed by 6 bases and J by 10 bases, leaving 10 bases between them. CDR3 length equals 11 residues. For the CDR3, the DNA is TGTGCCAGCAGCCATAGCGGCGAGCAGTTCTTC. Protein sequence: CASSHSGEQFF.

This clonotype has more than one count but fewer than ten. V is TRBV5-1 and J is TRBJ2-3; TRBD1 or TRBD2 may be the D gene (5 bases each). The CDR3 extends over 16 amino acids. Trimming pared 0 bases from V and 2 bases from J, leaving 13 bases between. The germline CDR1 and CDR2 sequences are SGHRS and YFSETQ. The CDR3 DNA reads as TGCGCCAGCAGCTTGGTGAGGGACCAACACACAGATACGCAGTATTTT. It codes for CASSLVRDQHTDTQYF.

The table lists this clonotype with a count of one. The chain has TRBV6-5 and TRBJ2-7, with a possible D match to TRBD1 (5 bases). The V and J ends lost 2 bases and 6 bases respectively, with 14 bases between them. Germline V gene lookup returns CDR1 MNHEY and CDR2 SVGAGI. The CDR3 totals 14 residues. CDR3 sequence reads: CASSYGAETREQYF. CDR3 nucleotide sequence: TGTGCCAGCAGTTACGGGGCTGAGACTCGCGAGCAGTACTTC.

To note about this clonotype: This may arise from a read error, as a much more abundant clone is one base away. This chain joins TRBV20-1 and TRBJ1-5; D gene unclear. CDR1 is DFQATT and CDR2 is SNEGSKA in the germline V gene (reference sequence). The V end lost 4 bases, the J end lost 0 bases, and 13 bases lay between the germline ends. CDR3 size: 15 residues. The CDR3 DNA is TGCAGTGCTAAAGATGAGGGATATAGCAATCAGCCCCAGCATTTT. Translation gives CSAKDEGYSNQPQHF.

This clonotype was counted at least ten times. V and J are TRBV20-1 and TRBJ2-3, with D unclear. The CDR3 runs 13 residues. V was shortened by 1 base and J by 1 base, with 6 bases between the two germline ends. From germline, CDR1 is DFQATT and CDR2 SNEGSKA (reference sequence). The CDR3, as DNA: TGCAGTGCTAGAGGAGGCGGCACAGATACGCAGTATTTT. It translates to CSARGGGTDTQYF.

This clonotype was seen only a few times. The J gene is TRBJ2-7, the V gene TRBV5-6, with D perhaps matching TRBD1 (6 bases). V was clipped by 3 bases and J by 6 bases, with 22 bases between them. Germline CDR1 is SGHDT and CDR2 is YYEEEE. The CDR3 covers 16 residues. Here the CDR3 DNA reads TGTGCCAGCAGCTCCCCGAGCCGAGGGGGAGCAAGCGAGCAGTACTTC. Its protein product is CASSSPSRGGASEQYF.

This chain uses TRBV5-1 with TRBJ2-7; the match to TRBD2 covers 14 bases. In germline, CDR1 is SGHRS, CDR2 YFSETQ. V dropped 0 bases and J dropped 4; count of bases not matched to a gene: 3. The length of the CDR3 is 16 residues. CDR3 nucleotide sequence: TGCGCCAGCAGCTTGGGACTAGCGGGAGGGCCGTACGAGCAGTACTTC. Encoded protein: CASSLGLAGGPYEQYF.

This clonotype was detected ten times or more. This chain uses TRBV10-1 with TRBJ2-3; TRBD2 matches at 8 bases. The CDR3 spans 15 residues. The J segment lost 5 bases and the V segment lost 5 bases, leaving 9 bases of the junction unmatched. The germline gives CDR1 WNHNN, CDR2 SYGVQD (reference sequence). In DNA, the CDR3 is TGCGCCAGCAGTCGAAGCGGGAGCGGAAAAGATACGCAGTATTTT. Translation: CASSRSGSGKDTQYF.

This clonotype came up a few times. The V and J genes are TRBV5-1 and TRBJ1-1; D gene uncertain. The V end lost 4 bases, the J end lost 6 bases, and 19 bases lay between the germline ends. Per germline, CDR1 SGHRS and CDR2 YFSETQ. The CDR3 loop spans 15 amino acids. CDR3 amino acids: CASSNEVGWSAEAFF. DNA for the CDR3: TGCGCCAGCAGCAATGAGGTGGGATGGAGTGCTGAAGCTTTCTTT.

This clonotype occurred a few times. This chain links TRBV7-9 with TRBJ2-5; D is unresolved. Germline CDR1 reads SEHNR; CDR2 reads FQNEAQ (reference sequence). The V and J ends lost 1 base and 0 bases respectively, with 6 bases between them. The CDR3 has 14 residues. The CDR3 DNA is TGTGCCAGCAGCTTAGGATGGAACCAAGAGACCCAGTACTTC. This codes for CASSLGWNQETQYF.

In its sample, this clonotype was seen a few times. V is TRBV6-1 and J is TRBJ2-7; the match to TRBD2 covers 7 bases. The germline V gene encodes CDR1 MNHNS and CDR2 SASEGT. Germline trimming cut 6 bases from V and 6 bases from J; bases unmatched to any gene: 11. The CDR3 extends over 14 amino acids. The DNA of the CDR3 is TGTGCCAGCAGCACTATGGCGGGAGTGGTCGAGCAGTACTTC. Translating it yields CASSTMAGVVEQYF.